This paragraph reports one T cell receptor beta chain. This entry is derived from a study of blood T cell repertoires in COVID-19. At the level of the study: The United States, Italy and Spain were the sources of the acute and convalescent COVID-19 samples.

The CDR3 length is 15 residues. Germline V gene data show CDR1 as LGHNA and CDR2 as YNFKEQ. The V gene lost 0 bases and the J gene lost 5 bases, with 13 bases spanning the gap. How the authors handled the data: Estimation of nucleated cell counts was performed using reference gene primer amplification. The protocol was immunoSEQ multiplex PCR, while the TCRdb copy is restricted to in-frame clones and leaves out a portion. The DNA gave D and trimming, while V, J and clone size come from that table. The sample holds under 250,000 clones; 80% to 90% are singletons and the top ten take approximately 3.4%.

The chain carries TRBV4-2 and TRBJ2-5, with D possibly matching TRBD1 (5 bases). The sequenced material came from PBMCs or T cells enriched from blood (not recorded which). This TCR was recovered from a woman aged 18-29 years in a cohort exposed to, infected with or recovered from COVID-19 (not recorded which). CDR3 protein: CASSQDVAGWETQYF. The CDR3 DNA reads TGTGCCAGCAGCCAAGATGTAGCAGGGTGGGAGACCCAGTACTTC.